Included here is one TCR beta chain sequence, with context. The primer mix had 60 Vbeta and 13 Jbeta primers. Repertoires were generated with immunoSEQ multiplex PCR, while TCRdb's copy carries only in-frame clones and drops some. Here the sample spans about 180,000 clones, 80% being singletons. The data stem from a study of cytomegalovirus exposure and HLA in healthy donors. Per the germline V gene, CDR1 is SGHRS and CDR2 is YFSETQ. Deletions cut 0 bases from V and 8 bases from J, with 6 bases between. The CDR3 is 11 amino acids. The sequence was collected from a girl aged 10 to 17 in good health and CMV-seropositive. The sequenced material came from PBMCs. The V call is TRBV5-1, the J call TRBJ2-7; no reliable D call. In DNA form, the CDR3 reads TGCGCCAGCAGCTTGGAGACAAAGCAGTACTTC. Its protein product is CASSLETKQYF.